These 13 T cell receptor beta chains were sequenced from one sample in a study of blood T cells in healthy people across ages. A second PCR, run for roughly 7 to 11 cycles, used a sample-barcoded 5' primer plus a J-beta primer mix. Using its own MiXCR run on the 5' RACE reads, TCRdb lists one record per CDR3 protein. This sample has about 1.8 million distinct CDR3 sequences, with around 50% found just once. The specimen sequenced was blood. The receptors were gathered from a woman aged 40 to 55 in good health.

The chain has TRBV12-3 or TRBV12-4 and TRBJ2-1; 10 bases fit TRBD2. V was clipped by 5 bases and J by 8 bases; unmatched bases: 9. The CDR3 runs 15 residues. In nucleotides, the CDR3 is TGTGCCAGCAGTCTGCAAGCGGGAGGGCCGCATGAGCAGTTCTTC. This sequence encodes CASSLQAGGPHEQFF.

This clonotype was observed a handful of times. This chain uses TRBV24-1 with TRBJ2-5, with 8 bases that match TRBD1. V gave up 1 base and J gave up 2 bases; unmatched junction bases: 8. Germline V gene lookup returns CDR1 KGHDR and CDR2 SFDVKD. The CDR3 runs 17 residues. The CDR3 region has the DNA TGTGCCACCAGTGATTTCTCCAGGGGGCAATTTCAAGAGACCCAGTACTTC. Translated: CATSDFSRGQFQETQYF.

J is TRBJ2-5 and V is TRBV9; TRBD2 might be the D (7 bases). The CDR3 is 14 amino acids. The germline V and J ends were trimmed by 1 base and 2 bases, with 9 bases remaining between them. Germline V gene lookup returns CDR1 SGDLS and CDR2 YYNGEE. As DNA, the CDR3 is TGTGCCAGCAGCGTAAAGGGGGGGCAAGAGACCCAGTACTTC. Its translation: CASSVKGGQETQYF.

The chain carries TRBV20-1 and TRBJ2-1; D perhaps matches TRBD2 (5 bases). This CDR3 contains 13 residues. Germline V gives CDR1 DFQATT, CDR2 SNEGSKA (reference sequence). With 5 bases removed from V and 6 bases from J, the gap between germline ends came to 14 bases. The CDR3: CSAPRSGTNEQFF. The CDR3 region has the DNA TGCAGTGCTCCCAGGTCGGGAACCAATGAGCAGTTCTTC.

This clonotype showed up just a few times. This chain connects TRBV12-3 or TRBV12-4 to TRBJ1-2; D gene uncertain. The V end lost 3 bases, the J end lost 7 bases, and 12 bases lay between the germline ends. CDR3 length equals 13 residues. CDR3: CASSFFATGGYTF. The CDR3 DNA sequence: TGTGCCAGCAGTTTTTTTGCTACGGGTGGCTACACCTTC.

This clonotype was observed a handful of times. This sequence joins TRBV24-1 and TRBJ1-2; no firm D call. Germline V gene data show CDR1 as KGHDR and CDR2 as SFDVKD. V lost 4 bases, J lost 0 bases, and 8 bases lay in between. The CDR3 consists of 14 residues. The CDR3 loop is CATSDPPPNYGYTF. The CDR3 DNA follows: TGTGCCACCAGTGACCCGCCACCTAACTATGGCTACACCTTC.

The chain combines TRBV6-2 or TRBV6-3 with TRBJ2-7, with 10 bases lining up with TRBD2. This CDR3 contains 15 residues. From germline, CDR1 is MNHEY and CDR2 SVGEGT. Germline trimming cut 5 bases from V and 3 bases from J; bases unmatched to any gene: 7. In DNA, the CDR3 is TGTGCCAGCAGTCCGCGGACTAGCGGATACTACGAGCAGTACTTC. Protein sequence: CASSPRTSGYYEQYF.

V usage is TRBV5-4 and J usage is TRBJ2-1; 7 bases align to TRBD2. The CDR3 contains 13 residues. The V gene's germline CDR1 is SGHNT and CDR2 YYREEE (reference sequence). Trimming cost V 4 bases and J 8 bases; bases outside gene matches: 6. CDR3 sequence (DNA): TGTGCCAGCAGCGGGGGGGTAATCGATGAGCAGTTCTTC. Protein product: CASSGGVIDEQFF.

The chain combines TRBV10-3 with TRBJ2-6, with D tentatively TRBD2 (5 bases). CDR1 and CDR2 (germline): ENHRY, SYGVKD. The CDR3 has 14 amino acids. CDR3 in DNA: TGTGCTACCGGCGGGCCCTCTGGGGCCAACGTCCTGACTTTC. The encoded protein is CATGGPSGANVLTF.

This clonotype was counted ten times or more. At one of its ends the junction is not consistent with the germline gene, which may arise from a read error. The chain has TRBV7-2 and TRBJ2-3; 8 bases are shared with TRBD2. The germline gives CDR1 SGHTA, CDR2 FQGNSA. The CDR3 is 15 residues long. Here the CDR3 reads CASSLGLAGSDTQYF. In DNA form, the CDR3 reads TGCGCCAGCAGCCTTGGACTAGCAGGTTCAGATACGCAGTATTTT.

This chain uses TRBV7-9 with TRBJ2-5; 10 bases map to TRBD2. The ends lost 1 base at V and 0 bases at J; junction bases unmatched: 5. The CDR3 is 17 residues long. Germline CDR1 and CDR2: SEHNR and FQNEAQ (reference sequence). CDR3: CASSLVASGGDQETQYF. CDR3 coding DNA: TGTGCCAGCAGCTTAGTAGCTAGCGGGGGCGACCAAGAGACCCAGTACTTC.

This clonotype was detected only a few times. The rearrangement links TRBV7-2 to TRBJ2-3, with 8 positions matching TRBD2. The CDR3 is made up of 19 amino acids. Germline V gives CDR1 SGHTA, CDR2 FQGNSA. The V and J ends lost 5 bases and 0 bases, in that order; junction bases with no gene match: 16. CDR3: CASSPEGRGARSSTDTQYF. DNA of the CDR3: TGTGCCAGCAGCCCCGAGGGGCGGGGGGCCCGATCTAGCACAGATACGCAGTATTTT.

The J gene is TRBJ1-1, the V gene TRBV28; D is perhaps TRBD1 (6 bases). Germline V CDR1 and CDR2: MDHEN, SYDVKM. V gave up 3 bases and J gave up 11 bases, with 13 bases separating them. The CDR3 has 12 residues. The CDR3 protein is CASSLSPGGAFF. For the CDR3, the DNA is TGTGCCAGCAGTTTGAGTCCGGGGGGCGCTTTCTTT.